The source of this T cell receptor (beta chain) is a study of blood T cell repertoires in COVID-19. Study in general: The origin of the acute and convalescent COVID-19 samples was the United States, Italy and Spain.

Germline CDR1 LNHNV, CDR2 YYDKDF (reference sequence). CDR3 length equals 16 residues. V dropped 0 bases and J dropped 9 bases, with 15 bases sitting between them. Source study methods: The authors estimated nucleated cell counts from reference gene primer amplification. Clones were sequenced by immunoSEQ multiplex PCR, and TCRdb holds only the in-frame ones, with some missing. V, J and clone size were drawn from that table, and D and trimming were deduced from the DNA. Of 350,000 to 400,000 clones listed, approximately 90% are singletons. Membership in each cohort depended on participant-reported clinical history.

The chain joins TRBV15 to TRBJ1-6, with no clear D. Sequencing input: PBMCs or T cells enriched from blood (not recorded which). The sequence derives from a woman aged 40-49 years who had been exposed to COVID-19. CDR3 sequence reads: CATSRDKTGLSSPLHF. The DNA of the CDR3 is TGTGCCACCAGCAGAGATAAGACTGGATTAAGTTCACCCCTCCACTTT.